The clone carrying this T cell receptor (beta chain) was detected a few times. Its specificity is unknown. Germline values: CDR1 LNHDA, CDR2 SQIVND (reference sequence). V shed 2 bases, J shed 1 base, and the junction held 3 bases outside the gene matches. The CDR3 contains 15 residues. The entry originates in a study of cytomegalovirus exposure and HLA in healthy donors. Turning to the study itself: For the approximately 390 genotyped donors, more than 80% fell within the Caucasian-associated ancestry cluster. Findings and limits, study-wide: A few CMV-associated chains proved CMV antigen-specific in vitro. A highly shared variant cluster was judged a likely technical artifact. With DRB1 most and HLA-C fewest, TCR association rates differed between HLA loci in a later analysis.

This PCR relied on a set of 60 Vbeta primers and 13 Jbeta primers. Measured with immunoSEQ multiplex PCR; TCRdb has only the in-frame clones, and not every one. The table shows approximately 100,000 clones, with approximately 80% occurring only once. Sequencing was done on a sample of PBMCs. The TCR sequence derives from a woman between 35 and 50 years old in good health and CMV-seronegative. The J gene is TRBJ1-1, the V gene TRBV19; TRBD1 matches at 8 bases. CDR3 DNA: TGTGCCAGTAGTATATTAGGACAGGGGAACACTGAAGCTTTCTTT. Translation: CASSILGQGNTEAFF.